This T cell receptor (beta chain) was captured by sequencing in a study of CD8 T cells in ankylosing spondylitis. This clonotype was counted only a few times. The germline V gene has CDR1 SGHRS and CDR2 YFSETQ. The CDR3 runs to 16 residues. The V and J ends lost 5 bases and 0 bases, in that order; junction bases with no gene match: 6. TCRdb recomputed calls from the 5' RACE reads with MiXCR, one row per CDR3 protein. The sample consists of around 100,000 distinct CDR3 sequences, under 30% of them appearing once. This receptor was taken from a male donor with ankylosing spondylitis. The sample was synovial fluid, either unsorted or a sorted T cell fraction (not recorded which). This chain links TRBV5-1 with TRBJ1-1, with 11 bases fitting TRBD1. DNA of the CDR3: TGCGCCAGCAGAGCCGGGACAGGGGGGATGAACACTGAAGCTTTCTTT. This encodes CASRAGTGGMNTEAFF.